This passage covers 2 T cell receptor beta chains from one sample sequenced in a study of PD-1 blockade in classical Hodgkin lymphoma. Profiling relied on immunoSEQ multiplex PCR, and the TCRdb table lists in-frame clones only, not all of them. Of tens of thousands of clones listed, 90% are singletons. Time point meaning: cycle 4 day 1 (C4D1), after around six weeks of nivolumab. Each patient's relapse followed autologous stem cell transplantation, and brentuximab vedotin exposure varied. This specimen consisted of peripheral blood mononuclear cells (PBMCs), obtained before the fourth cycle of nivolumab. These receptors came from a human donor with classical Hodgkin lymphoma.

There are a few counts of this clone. The CDR3 DNA is TGTGCCAGCAGCTACTGGGCCAGCTCCTACAATGAGCAGTTCTTC. Translating gives CASSYWASSYNEQFF. The V gene is TRBV28, the J gene TRBJ2-1; D gene unclear. The V gene's germline CDR1 is MDHEN and CDR2 SYDVKM. This CDR3 has 15 amino acids. Between the trimmed V and J ends, which lost 6 bases and 0 bases, there was a span of 12 bases.

The CDR3 DNA sequence: TGTGCCAGCAGTGAGCCCCGCGACAGGGGGCAAACAGATACGCAGTATTTT. Amino acid sequence: CASSEPRDRGQTDTQYF. V gene TRBV2 combines with J gene TRBJ2-3; 10 bases line up with TRBD1. V was clipped by 3 bases and J by 3 bases; unmatched bases: 9. CDR1 and CDR2 (germline): SNHLY, FYNNEI. This CDR3 has 17 amino acids. The variable domain in full, completed from reference TRBV2 and TRBJ2-3, reads EPEVTQTPSHQVTQMGQEVILRCVPISNHLYFYWYRQILGQKVEFLVSFYNNEISEKSEIFDDQFSVERPDGSNFTLKIRSTKLEDSAMYFCASSEPRDRGQTDTQYFGPGTRLTVL.